The 28 T cell receptor beta chains below come from one sample, sequenced in a study of Ad26.COV2.S vaccination and SARS-CoV-2 variants. Treatment here: some 20 received Ad26.COV2.S at low or high dose, single or two shots; 5 received placebo; per-sample allocation not given. Sampling took place 63 days after the first vaccine or placebo injection. Repertoires were generated with immunoSEQ multiplex PCR, while TCRdb's copy carries only in-frame clones and drops some. This table has about 440,000 clones, roughly 91% appearing once. The source was peripheral blood, collected in a trial of Ad26.COV2.S vaccine versus placebo. Every receptor here comes from a person between 18 and 59 years old who received the Ad26.COV2.S COVID-19 vaccine or a placebo.

This clone was observed a handful of times. The chain joins TRBV24-1 to TRBJ2-2; D might be TRBD2 (6 bases). V gave up 4 bases and J gave up 0 bases, with 11 bases separating them. Germline loops: CDR1 KGHDR, CDR2 SFDVKD. The CDR3 totals 16 residues. The CDR3 nucleotides are TGTGCCACCAGTGACTTTAGCGGTCCGAACACCGGGGAGCTGTTTTTT. This translates into CATSDFSGPNTGELFF.

The table lists this clone with a count of one. This chain links TRBV11-2 with TRBJ1-4; 10 bases align to TRBD1. Germline loops: CDR1 SGHAT, CDR2 FQNNGV. The CDR3 runs 17 residues. V trimming: 5 bases; J trimming: 8 bases; junction bases outside the gene matches: 14. CDR3 region: CASSIRGPGQGTEKLFF. As DNA, the CDR3 is TGTGCCAGCAGCATCCGGGGTCCGGGACAGGGGACAGAAAAACTGTTTTTT.

The rearrangement joins TRBV12-3 or TRBV12-4 to TRBJ1-5; possibly TRBD1 for D (5 bases). The CDR3 has 13 residues. The germline V and J ends were trimmed by 7 bases and 4 bases, with 11 bases remaining between them. CDR3 nucleotides: TGTGCCAGCACCGGGGCCCTTAATCAGCCCCAGCATTTT. It specifies CASTGALNQPQHF.

The rearrangement links TRBV5-1 to TRBJ2-4, with 7 bases matching TRBD1. The trim removed 4 bases at V and 12 bases at J, leaving 4 bases unmatched. The length of the CDR3 is 11 residues. Germline V gene data show CDR1 as SGHRS and CDR2 as YFSETQ. The CDR3 sequence: CASSPDRSQYF. CDR3 coding DNA: TGCGCCAGCAGCCCGGACAGGTCTCAGTACTTC.

The CDR3 is CASSLWRRDEQYF. DNA for the CDR3: TGTGCCAGCAGTTTATGGCGCAGGGACGAGCAGTACTTC. This rearrangement joins TRBV28 to TRBJ2-7, with a weak D call TRBD1 (5 bases). This CDR3 comprises 13 residues. Between the trimmed V and J ends, which lost 0 bases and 5 bases, there was a span of 8 bases. Germline CDR1 is MDHEN and CDR2 is SYDVKM.

The V gene is TRBV6-6, the J gene TRBJ2-2; 8 nucleotides match TRBD2. J gave up 2 bases and V 6 bases, and 8 bases lay outside the gene matches. The CDR3 has 16 amino acids. CDR1 MNHNY and CDR2 SVGAGI come from the germline V gene (reference sequence). DNA for the CDR3: TGTGCCAGCAGGTCGGCGGGACTAGGTAACACCGGGGAGCTGTTTTTT. Protein: CASRSAGLGNTGELFF.

The CDR3 coding sequence is TGTGCCAGCACCCCGGGGTACTCCTACAATGAGCAGTTCTTC. Its translation: CASTPGYSYNEQFF. The chain carries TRBV7-2 and TRBJ2-1; D is possibly TRBD2 (5 bases). Germline V gene data show CDR1 as SGHTA and CDR2 as FQGNSA. Trimming removed 7 bases from V and 0 bases from J, with 10 bases in between. CDR3 size: 14 residues.

V is TRBV7-8 and J is TRBJ1-2; unclear D gene. This CDR3 region has 16 residues. Germline CDR1 reads SGHVS; CDR2 reads FQNEAQ. V shed 1 base and J shed 4 bases, with 16 bases lying between them. CDR3 bases: TGTGCCAGCAGCTTAGTACCAGACTTCTTGGGCTATGGCTACACCTTC. This encodes CASSLVPDFLGYGYTF.

In this sample, this clone turned up once. The chain couples TRBV5-4 to TRBJ2-6, with 7 positions matching TRBD2. The germline V gene has CDR1 SGHNT and CDR2 YYREEE (reference sequence). The CDR3 totals 17 residues. V trimming: 1 base; J trimming: 2 bases; junction bases outside the gene matches: 6. In DNA form, the CDR3 reads TGTGCCAGCAGCTTGTGGGGAGGGCCTGCTGGGGCCAACGTCCTGACTTTC. It yields the protein CASSLWGGPAGANVLTF.

This chain uses TRBV5-6 with TRBJ2-7; 9 bases map to TRBD1. After removal of 4 bases from V and 3 bases from J, the junction contained 11 bases not matched to a gene. Germline V CDR1 and CDR2: SGHDT, YYEEEE. The length of the CDR3 is 16 residues. CDR3 region: CASSLPGQGYGYEQYF. The CDR3 DNA is TGTGCCAGCAGCCTTCCGGGACAGGGTTACGGCTACGAGCAGTACTTC.

As DNA, the CDR3 is TGTGCCAGCAGTCCGACTAGCGCCCACACCGGGGAGCTGTTTTTT. This encodes CASSPTSAHTGELFF. The chain is built from TRBV6-5 and TRBJ2-2, with 8 nucleotides matching TRBD2. The germline gives CDR1 MNHEY, CDR2 SVGAGI. This CDR3 is 15 amino acids long. V was pared by 5 bases and J by 3 bases, with 5 bases of the junction left unmatched.

The chain carries TRBV7-3 and TRBJ2-4; 7 positions match TRBD1. CDR1 and CDR2 (germline): SGHTA, FQGTGA. With V trimmed by 6 bases and J by 7 bases, 3 bases remained unmatched. The CDR3 is made up of 12 amino acids. The CDR3 reads CASSLTGNIQYF. As DNA, the CDR3 is TGTGCCAGCAGTTTGACAGGGAACATTCAGTACTTC.

This chain connects TRBV7-2 to TRBJ2-2, with D perhaps TRBD1 (8 bases). Trimming left V 4 bases short and J 5 bases short, with 11 bases between. The CDR3 runs 14 residues. Germline CDR1 and CDR2: SGHTA and FQGNSA. The CDR3 DNA reads as TGTGCCAGCAGCTCACAGGGGGGGACCGGGGAGCTGTTTTTT. Amino acid sequence: CASSSQGGTGELFF.

In DNA, the CDR3 is TGTGCCAGCAGACCCGGCAGCTCCTACGAGCAGTACTTC. This translates into CASRPGSSYEQYF. The genes are TRBV28 and TRBJ2-7; D gene uncertain. Per germline, CDR1 MDHEN and CDR2 SYDVKM. Trimming pared 6 bases from V and 0 bases from J, leaving 9 bases between. CDR3 size: 13 residues.

This clone came up a few times. V gene TRBV3-1 (or the pseudogene TRBV3-2) combines with J gene TRBJ1-4; no reliable D call. The CDR3 covers 16 residues. Trimming left V 1 base short and J 3 bases short, with 12 bases between. CDR1 is LGHDT, CDR2 YNNKEL, per germline (reference sequence). The CDR3 nucleotides are TGTGCCAGCAGCCAAGCCGGACTGTCCTCTAATGAAAAACTGTTTTTT. Translating it yields CASSQAGLSSNEKLFF.

The chain joins TRBV18 to TRBJ1-2; 12 bases are shared with TRBD1. The CDR3 runs 17 residues. Germline V gives CDR1 KGHSH, CDR2 LQKENI. With V trimmed by 4 bases and J by 2 bases, 8 bases remained unmatched. The CDR3 coding sequence is TGTGCCAGCTCACGTCCCGGGACAGGGGGCGGAAACTATGGCTACACCTTC. It encodes CASSRPGTGGGNYGYTF.

The chain employs TRBV4-2 and TRBJ1-6; 7 positions match TRBD1. V shed 0 bases, J shed 14 bases, and the junction held 13 bases outside the gene matches. The CDR3 contains 16 residues. Germline V lookup: CDR1 LGHNA, CDR2 YNFKEQ. This CDR3 reads CASSQDWQGGFITLHF. The CDR3 DNA is TGTGCCAGCAGCCAAGATTGGCAGGGGGGATTTATAACCCTCCACTTT.

This rearrangement joins TRBV7-2 to TRBJ2-3; D is ambiguous. The germline V gene encodes CDR1 SGHTA and CDR2 FQGNSA. V shed 5 bases and J shed 2 bases, with 14 bases lying between them. The CDR3 runs 15 residues. The CDR3: CASSDMAAYTDTQYF. DNA of the CDR3: TGTGCCAGCAGCGACATGGCAGCTTACACAGATACGCAGTATTTT.

The chain carries TRBV10-2 and TRBJ2-1, with TRBD1 matching 7 bases. Germline loops: CDR1 WSHSY, CDR2 SAAADI. Unmatched junction bases numbered 8, after V lost 3 bases and J lost 6 bases. The CDR3 runs 15 residues. CDR3 residues: CASSELDRKVNEQFF. The CDR3 DNA is TGCGCCAGCAGTGAATTGGACAGGAAGGTCAATGAGCAGTTCTTC.

The CDR3 DNA reads as TGTGCCAGCAGCACGGGACAGGGGTCCCAAGAGACCCAGTACTTC. Protein product: CASSTGQGSQETQYF. The V gene is TRBV7-9, the J gene TRBJ2-5, with 10 bases lining up with TRBD1. CDR3 length: 15 amino acids. CDR1 is SEHNR and CDR2 is FQNEAQ in the germline V gene (reference sequence). The V gene end was trimmed by 5 bases and the J gene end by 1 base; junction bases not matched to a gene: 4.

In this sample, this clone turned up once. The chain employs TRBV4-3 and TRBJ2-7, with 7 bases identical to TRBD1. V lost 1 base and J lost 5; bases outside the gene matches: 5. This CDR3 has 14 amino acids. In germline, CDR1 is LGHNA, CDR2 YSLEER. CDR3 loop: CASSQGFDRDEQYF. The CDR3 DNA sequence: TGCGCCAGCAGCCAAGGTTTCGACAGGGACGAGCAGTACTTC.

This chain connects TRBV5-1 to TRBJ2-5; D is uncertain. The V gene lost 3 bases and the J gene lost 0 bases, with 6 bases spanning the gap. The germline V gene has CDR1 SGHRS and CDR2 YFSETQ. The CDR3 spans 13 residues. The CDR3 here is CASSSLYQETQYF. The CDR3 DNA is TGCGCCAGCAGCTCCTTGTACCAAGAGACCCAGTACTTC.

The chain uses TRBV11-2 and TRBJ1-3, with 8 nucleotides matching TRBD1. CDR1 and CDR2 (germline): SGHAT, FQNNGV. V dropped 4 bases and J dropped 2; count of bases not matched to a gene: 1. The CDR3 spans 14 residues. The CDR3 loop reads CASSSTGAGNTIYF. CDR3 DNA sequence: TGTGCCAGCAGCTCGACAGGGGCTGGAAACACCATATATTTT.

The chain has TRBV27 and TRBJ2-1; D gene uncertain. CDR1 and CDR2 (germline): MNHEY, SMNVEV (reference sequence). The CDR3 contains 15 residues. V was trimmed by 3 bases and J by 2 bases, leaving 11 bases between them. CDR3 residues: CASSFRPGAYNEQFF. CDR3 in DNA: TGTGCCAGCAGTTTTCGCCCTGGGGCCTACAATGAGCAGTTCTTC.

This chain uses TRBV7-9 with TRBJ1-1; the match to TRBD1 covers 8 bases. Germline-derived CDR1 and CDR2 are SEHNR and FQNEAQ (reference sequence). This CDR3 spans 13 amino acids. With V trimmed by 4 bases and J by 11 bases, 9 bases remained unmatched. The CDR3 DNA is TGTGCCAGCAGCTCCGACAGGGGTGGGTTCGCTTTCTTT. It codes for CASSSDRGGFAFF.

Ten or more counts support this clone. The genes are TRBV9 and TRBJ2-3, with 12 bases that match TRBD2. After removal of 0 bases from V and 3 bases from J, the junction contained 8 bases not matched to a gene. CDR3 size: 18 residues. CDR1 and CDR2 (germline): SGDLS, YYNGEE. CDR3 sequence reads: CASSVGVTLAGGTDTQYF. The CDR3 DNA reads as TGTGCCAGCAGCGTAGGGGTTACGCTAGCGGGAGGGACAGATACGCAGTATTTT.

This clone was seen a single time. The chain joins TRBV11-2 to TRBJ2-7; D is tentatively TRBD1 or TRBD2 (6 bases each). V was clipped by 5 bases and J by 6 bases, with 14 bases between them. CDR1 is SGHAT and CDR2 is FQNNGV in the germline V gene. This CDR3 has 13 amino acids. This chain's CDR3 is CASSLKGGIEQYF. The DNA of the CDR3 is TGTGCCAGCAGCCTGAAGGGGGGTATCGAGCAGTACTTC.

The chain couples TRBV4-1 to TRBJ1-4; no reliable D call. The CDR3 totals 15 residues. From germline, CDR1 is MGHRA and CDR2 YSYEKL. V was clipped by 0 bases and J by 5 bases, with 10 bases between them. The CDR3 spells CASSQDTLRNEKLFF. The CDR3 region has the DNA TGCGCCAGCAGCCAAGACACTCTTAGGAATGAAAAACTGTTTTTT.